This paragraph covers one T cell receptor (beta chain) sequence. Sequencing was performed with immunoSEQ multiplex PCR; in TCRdb, only in-frame clones are kept and a portion is missing. The sample lists 250,000 to 350,000 clones, 87% seen once, with around 10% in the top ten. J gave up 5 bases and V 8 bases, and 6 bases lay outside the gene matches. This CDR3 comprises 14 residues. Germline V CDR1 and CDR2: MNHEY, SMNVEV (reference sequence). This specimen comes from a study of blood T cell repertoires in COVID-19. The sample taken for sequencing was PBMCs or T cells enriched from blood (not recorded which). The V and J genes are TRBV27 and TRBJ2-1, with TRBD1 identical over 10 bases. This sequence originates from a woman between 18 and 30 years old who had recovered from COVID-19. Here the CDR3 DNA reads TGTGCCAGCGGGGACAGGGGCCATAACAATGAGCAGTTCTTC. It specifies CASGDRGHNNEQFF.